A single sample is the source of the 15 T cell receptor beta chains below, sequenced in a study of T-cell reconstitution after alpha-beta-depleted transplantation in children. Unique molecular identifiers were incorporated into the prepared TCRbeta library. TCRdb redid the calling of the PCR reads with MiXCR, one entry per CDR3 protein. The sample contains hundreds of thousands of distinct CDR3 sequences, around 13% of which appear only once. The sample in question was PBMCs, obtained before TCRalphabeta/CD19-depleted stem cell transplant. The origin of the receptors is a girl aged 2-10 years with congenital amegakaryocytic thrombocytopenia, due to receive a stem cell transplant.

This clonotype was found many times. The chain uses TRBV28 and TRBJ1-5; TRBD1 matches 9 bases. The CDR3 totals 17 residues. Unmatched junction bases numbered 7, after V lost 4 bases and J lost 0 bases. Germline V gene sequence: CDR1 MDHEN, CDR2 SYDVKM. The CDR3 DNA follows: TGTGCCAGCAGTTGGACAGGGGTCAGTTATAGCAATCAGCCCCAGCATTTT. This translates into CASSWTGVSYSNQPQHF.

The chain couples TRBV20-1 to TRBJ2-1; 9 nucleotides agree with TRBD2. CDR1 is DFQATT, CDR2 SNEGSKA, per germline (reference sequence). The CDR3 has 15 amino acids. V dropped 1 base and J dropped 2; count of bases not matched to a gene: 3. CDR3 nucleotide sequence: TGCAGTGCTAGAGCCGGACTAGCGCCCTACAATGAGCAGTTCTTC. As protein: CSARAGLAPYNEQFF.

The chain uses TRBV5-1 and TRBJ2-5, with TRBD2 identical over 7 bases. The CDR3 contains 13 residues. V lost 1 base to trimming and J lost 9 bases; unmatched junction nucleotides: 6. The germline V gene encodes CDR1 SGHRS and CDR2 YFSETQ. DNA for the CDR3: TGCGCCAGCAGCTTGTGGGGAGGGTCGGCCCAGTACTTC. It codes for CASSLWGGSAQYF.

This clonotype has just a few counts. The V gene is TRBV5-5, the J gene TRBJ2-2; TRBD2 matches 11 bases. CDR1 is SGHKS and CDR2 is YYEKEE in the germline V gene (reference sequence). This CDR3 contains 16 residues. V shed 6 bases and J 2 bases; nucleotides not matched to a gene: 6. CDR3 loop: CASNLGLAVNTGELFF. The DNA of the CDR3 is TGTGCCAGCAATTTGGGACTAGCGGTAAACACCGGGGAGCTGTTTTTT. Drawing the rest from reference TRBV5-5 and TRBJ2-2, the complete variable domain is DAGVTQSPTHLIKTRGQQVTLRCSPISGHKSVSWYQQVLGQGPQFIFQYYEKEERGRGNFPDRFSARQFPNYSSELNVNALLLGDSALYLCASNLGLAVNTGELFFGEGSRLTVL.

Many counts were recorded for this clonotype. This chain links TRBV12-3 or TRBV12-4 with TRBJ2-2; 7 positions agree with TRBD1. V dropped 8 bases and J dropped 0; count of bases not matched to a gene: 18. The CDR3 is 19 amino acids. The CDR3 loop is CASGLPGQISFANTGELFF. Here the CDR3 DNA reads TGTGCCAGCGGCCTCCCGGGACAGATCTCTTTTGCGAACACCGGGGAGCTGTTTTTT.

This clonotype was counted at least ten times. The genes are TRBV7-9 and TRBJ1-2, with D tentatively TRBD1 (5 bases). CDR1 is SEHNR and CDR2 is FQNEAQ in the germline V gene (reference sequence). The V end was cut by 4 bases, the J end by 4 bases, with 7 bases between. This CDR3 is built from 12 residues. This CDR3 is CASSSDSYGYTF. DNA of the CDR3: TGTGCCAGCAGCTCCGACAGCTATGGCTACACCTTC.

This clonotype was observed many times. This chain connects TRBV12-3 or TRBV12-4 to TRBJ2-1; D may be TRBD1 (8 bases). There are 14 residues in the CDR3. The ends were cut back, 5 bases at V and 8 bases at J, with 16 bases in the middle. The CDR3, as DNA: TGTGCCAGCAGTCTTCTAGCGGACAGGGATGAGCAGTTCTTC. Translation gives CASSLLADRDEQFF.

This chain uses TRBV28 with TRBJ2-7; D is possibly TRBD1 or TRBD2 (5 bases each). This CDR3 region has 13 residues. Germline V lookup: CDR1 MDHEN, CDR2 SYDVKM. Trimming removed 5 bases from V and 1 base from J, with 9 bases in between. As DNA, the CDR3 is TGTGCCAGCAGTGGGACCTATTCCTACGAGCAGTACTTC. This codes for CASSGTYSYEQYF.

This clonotype was counted at least ten times. The chain has TRBV20-1 and TRBJ1-6; D gene ambiguous. The V end was cut by 5 bases, the J end by 0 bases, with 8 bases between. CDR3 length: 14 amino acids. The germline V gene has CDR1 DFQATT and CDR2 SNEGSKA (reference sequence). The CDR3: CSALRSSYNSPLHF. The CDR3 bases are TGCAGTGCTCTTAGGAGCTCCTATAATTCACCCCTCCACTTT.

This clonotype appeared a few times. V and J are TRBV4-1 and TRBJ2-7; D call uncertain. Trimming removed 1 base from V and 5 bases from J, with 18 bases in between. The germline V gene encodes CDR1 MGHRA and CDR2 YSYEKL. This CDR3 is 16 amino acids long. The CDR3 bases are TGCGCCAGCAGCCAAGTATATGGGATCCTAAGGAACGAGCAGTACTTC. Its translation is CASSQVYGILRNEQYF.

The chain combines TRBV7-8 with TRBJ1-6; the D is unclear. The germline gives CDR1 SGHVS, CDR2 FQNEAQ. The CDR3 extends over 18 amino acids. V gave up 3 bases and J gave up 0 bases, with 15 bases separating them. Here the CDR3 reads CASSFGHLPSSYNSPLHF. The CDR3 DNA reads TGTGCCAGCAGCTTTGGGCACCTCCCCAGCTCCTATAATTCACCCCTCCACTTT.

This clonotype was seen only a few times. The V gene is TRBV5-1, the J gene TRBJ2-2, with 10 bases matching TRBD1. Per the germline V gene, CDR1 is SGHRS and CDR2 is YFSETQ. CDR3 length: 16 residues. V was clipped by 2 bases and J by 6 bases; unmatched bases: 7. The CDR3 DNA reads TGCGCCAGCAGCTTTACGGGACAGGGGTTATCCGGGGAGCTGTTTTTT. Protein sequence: CASSFTGQGLSGELFF.

This clonotype has a handful of counts. The V gene is TRBV21-1, the J gene TRBJ2-1; the table's D gene call, TRBD2, was not cross checked with the DNA. TRBV21-1 is described as a pseudogene. The CDR3 runs 16 residues. CDR3 region: CASSLLTGLADNEQFF. Written as DNA, the CDR3 is TGTGCCAGCAGCTTACTGACGGGACTAGCTGACAATGAGCAGTTCTTC.

This clonotype was picked up many times. The J gene is TRBJ2-3, the V gene TRBV5-1; either TRBD1 or TRBD2 may fit D (5 bases each). Deletions cut 4 bases from V and 1 base from J, with 10 bases between. CDR1 and CDR2 (germline): SGHRS, YFSETQ. The CDR3 runs 14 residues. CDR3 bases: TGCGCCAGCAGCGGGGGTGCACGCACAGATACGCAGTATTTT. Residues: CASSGGARTDTQYF.

This clonotype was detected a few times. Germline is not matched at one junction end, which may reflect a read error. This chain uses TRBV7-9 with TRBJ1-2, with D perhaps matching TRBD1 (6 bases). CDR3 size: 13 residues. In germline, CDR1 is SEHNR, CDR2 FQNEAQ (reference sequence). The CDR3, as DNA: TGTGCCAGCAGCCTAAGGGGAGGGGGTCTCCTCCTCTTC. Translated: CASSLRGGGLLLF.